These T cell receptor beta chains were read from a single sample in a study of shared clonotypes between healthy human individuals. Produced via immunoSEQ multiplex PCR; TCRdb's table is partial and in-frame only. This sample yields about 2.4 million clones, of which over 85% are seen a single time; roughly 0.39% belongs to the top ten. Source material: naive CD4+ T cells from PBMCs. These receptors came from a man in his late teens or twenties in good health. Some clones in this sample may be carry-over from other donors' samples. Each CDR3 is given with its conserved first and last residue. A D gene is named only where the DNA matches it firmly. Clone size is not always given. Where it is, it says once, few, many or a class for expanded clones.

J gene,D gene,V gene,clone size,CDR3 DNA,CDR3 protein
TRBJ1-4,NA,TRBV9,NA,TGTGCCAGCAGCACCCGGATGGGGGGGACTGAAAAACTGTTTTTT,CASSTRMGGTEKLFF
TRBJ2-1,TRBD1,TRBV27,NA,TGTGCCAGCAGTTTGTCGTGGGACAGGGCCCCCCTAGGTGAGCAGTTCTTC,CASSLSWDRAPLGEQFF
TRBJ2-7,NA,TRBV28,NA,TGTGCCGGGTCGGGGGACGGTGGCTACGAGCAGTACTTC,CAGSGDGGYEQYF
TRBJ2-2,TRBD1,TRBV9,NA,TGTGCCAGCAGCCAAAGGGGGCGCGACACCGGGGAGCTGTTTTTT,CASSQRGRDTGELFF
TRBJ2-5,TRBD1,TRBV18,NA,TGTGCCAGCTCAGCTACAGGGGTAGGGGAGACCCAGTACTTC,CASSATGVGETQYF
TRBJ2-1,TRBD2,TRBV6-4,NA,TGTGCCAGCAGCCGCCTAGCGGGAGCTCCCTACAATGAGCAGTTCTTC,CASSRLAGAPYNEQFF
TRBJ2-7,NA,TRBV11-1,NA,TGTGCCAGCAGCTCCGGAGAATACGAGCAGTACTTC,CASSSGEYEQYF
TRBJ2-1,NA,TRBV28,NA,TGTGCCAGCAGTCCGCCCTTCGTAGGCCTCGCCTACAATGAGCAGTTCTTC,CASSPPFVGLAYNEQFF
TRBJ1-3,NA,TRBV18,NA,TGTGCCAGCTCACCCTACCCAGGGACAACTGGAAACACCATATATTTT,CASSPYPGTTGNTIYF
TRBJ2-2,NA,TRBV5-6,NA,TGTGCCAGCCACCACAGGGGGAGGGCCCTCGGCGGGGAGCTGTTTTTT,CASHHRGRALGGELFF
TRBJ2-7,NA,TRBV7-8,NA,TGTGCCAGCAGCTGGCCGGGAGGGACAGGGAACTACGAGCAGTACTTC,CASSWPGGTGNYEQYF
TRBJ2-3,TRBD2,TRBV9,NA,TGTGCCAGCAGCGTAGGGTTGAGCGGGGCAGCTAGCACAGATACGCAGTATTTT,CASSVGLSGAASTDTQYF
TRBJ1-1,NA,TRBV5-1,once,TGCGCCAGCAGCTTTACCGGAAGACTGAACACTGAAGCTTTCTTT,CASSFTGRLNTEAFF
TRBJ2-7,NA,TRBV7-6,NA,TGTGCCAGCAGCTTAGCGCAGGCCGGCGAGCAGTACTTC,CASSLAQAGEQYF
TRBJ2-7,TRBD1,TRBV5-1,NA,TGCGCCAGCAGCTTAAGCCTCCGGGACAGGTCCTACGAGCAGTACTTC,CASSLSLRDRSYEQYF
TRBJ2-2,NA,TRBV9,NA,TGTGCCAGCAGCGTTACCGGGACACCGAACACCGGGGAGCTGTTTTTT,CASSVTGTPNTGELFF
TRBJ2-1,NA,TRBV7-6,NA,TGTGCCAGCAGCTTAATGGGGGAACCAATCAATGAGCAGTTCTTC,CASSLMGEPINEQFF
TRBJ1-2,NA,TRBV4-3,NA,TGCGCCAGCAGCCAAGACCCAGCCTATGGCTACACCTTC,CASSQDPAYGYTF
TRBJ2-5,TRBD2,TRBV28,NA,TGTGCCAGCAGGAACCCTGGGACTAGCGTCGAGACCCAGTACTTC,CASRNPGTSVETQYF
TRBJ2-6,NA,TRBV2,NA,TGTGCCAGCAGCCGACAGGTCTCTGGGGCCAACGTCCTGACTTTC,CASSRQVSGANVLTF
TRBJ1-4,NA,TRBV30,NA,TGTGCCTGGAGTTACGGGGGGCGGGATGAAAAACTGTTTTTT,CAWSYGGRDEKLFF
TRBJ1-5,TRBD1,TRBV19,NA,TGTGCCAGTAGTAACAGGGGGGCGCCCCAGCATTTT,CASSNRGAPQHF
TRBJ2-7,NA,TRBV27,NA,TGTGCCAGCAGTCCTCTCGTGGGGGCTTATTACGAGCAGTACTTC,CASSPLVGAYYEQYF
TRBJ2-1,NA,TRBV23-1,NA,TGCGCCAGCAGTCAGATTGCAGGTACCTACAATGAGCAGTTCTTC,CASSQIAGTYNEQFF
TRBJ2-1,NA,TRBV11-2,NA,TGTGCCAGCAGTGGGGGAGTACGCAATGAGCAGTTCTTC,CASSGGVRNEQFF
TRBJ1-1,TRBD1,TRBV11-2,NA,TGTGCCAGCAGCTTAGACAGGGGGTTGGGGGCTTTCTTT,CASSLDRGLGAFF
TRBJ2-7,NA,TRBV5-1,NA,TGCGCCAGCAGCTTGGTAGCAGGTAACTACGAGCAGTACTTC,CASSLVAGNYEQYF
TRBJ2-4,TRBD1,TRBV5-1,NA,TGCGCCAGCAGCGTAACCGGGACAGGGGCCAACATTCAGTACTTC,CASSVTGTGANIQYF
TRBJ2-7,NA,TRBV11-2,NA,TGTGCCAGCAGCCCGGGGACCGATATTAAGAGCCGGTACGAGCAGTACTTC,CASSPGTDIKSRYEQYF
TRBJ2-7,TRBD2,TRBV6-5,NA,TGTGCCAGCAGTTACTCCCCGCTAGCGGGGATCTACGAGCAGTACTTC,CASSYSPLAGIYEQYF
TRBJ1-2,NA,TRBV28,few,TGTGCCAGCAGTGTCAGGGGCCTTGTCTATGGCTACACCTTC,CASSVRGLVYGYTF
TRBJ1-2,NA,TRBV19,NA,TGTGCCAGTAGACTCGGAGGGGGTCTTGGCTACACCTTC,CASRLGGGLGYTF
TRBJ2-5,TRBD2,TRBV7-2,NA,TGTGCCAGCAGCTTAGGGGGGGGGCAAGAGACCCAGTACTTC,CASSLGGGQETQYF
TRBJ2-7,NA,TRBV5-5,NA,TGTGCCAGCAGCTTGGTATCCGGGAGCTCCTACGAGCAGTACTTC,CASSLVSGSSYEQYF
TRBJ2-3,NA,TRBV4-1,once,TGCGCCAGCAGCCAAGTATTCGGCGGGAGCACAGATACGCAGTATTTT,CASSQVFGGSTDTQYF
TRBJ1-1,TRBD1,TRBV28,NA,TGTGCCAGCAGTAACTTCTGGGACAGCGCAGAAGCTTTCTTT,CASSNFWDSAEAFF
TRBJ2-4,NA,TRBV30,NA,TGTGCCTGGAGTGTAAGCTTAAGAACCAAAAACATTCAGTACTTC,CAWSVSLRTKNIQYF
TRBJ2-7,NA,TRBV6-5,NA,TGTGCCAGCAGTCCCATAGCCCTTACGGGGGAGCAGTACTTC,CASSPIALTGEQYF
TRBJ2-2,NA,TRBV5-4,NA,TGTGCCAGCAGCCCCCCAGGGAGCACCGGGGAGCTGTTTTTT,CASSPPGSTGELFF
TRBJ1-2,TRBD1,TRBV5-5,once,TGTGCCAGCAGCTTGGTGACAGGGGGCGAGTTCTATGGCTACACCTTC,CASSLVTGGEFYGYTF
TRBJ1-2,NA,TRBV6-5,NA,TGTGCCAGCAGTCTCCGGGACACAAGGGGCTACACCTTC,CASSLRDTRGYTF
TRBJ2-1,NA,TRBV29-1,NA,TGCAGCGTTGGGGTCGATGAGCAGTTCTTC,CSVGVDEQFF
TRBJ1-5,TRBD1,TRBV5-1,once,TGCGCCAGCAGCTGGGGGACAGGGGTCGATCAGCCCCAGCATTTT,CASSWGTGVDQPQHF
TRBJ2-7,TRBD2,TRBV5-1,NA,TGCGCCAGCGGAATAGCGGGGGGCGTCGAGCAGTACTTC,CASGIAGGVEQYF
TRBJ2-1,TRBD2,TRBV5-7,NA,TGTGCCAGCAGTAGCGGGAGACGTGTGAATGAGCAGTTCTTC,CASSSGRRVNEQFF
TRBJ2-7,TRBD1,TRBV28,NA,TGTGCCAGCAAAACACTCGCTTCGTCCGGGACAGGAGCCTACGAGCAGTACTTC,CASKTLASSGTGAYEQYF
TRBJ2-7,NA,TRBV28,NA,TGTGCCAGCAGTTTCTCGGACACCTCCTACGAGCAGTACTTC,CASSFSDTSYEQYF
TRBJ2-1,NA,TRBV2,NA,TGTGCCAGCAGCGGGTCGGGTCGGGATGAGCAGTTCTTC,CASSGSGRDEQFF
TRBJ2-1,NA,TRBV5-1,NA,TGCGCCAGCAGCTTACCTCCGAGGACTACCCACAATGAGCAGTTCTTC,CASSLPPRTTHNEQFF
TRBJ1-2,NA,TRBV18,once,TGTGCCAGCTCACCCCGGGATTCCAACTATGGCTACACCTTC,CASSPRDSNYGYTF